One and the same sample provided the 30 T cell receptor beta chains below, sequenced in a study of shared T cell receptors in the human thymus (dated by TCRdb to the early 2020s). The protocol used for the library was the immunoSEQ multiplex PCR assay. TCRdb re-hosts the immuneACCESS table, in-frame sequences only. Its copies lack some clones; in the studies checked, an unresolved V gene accounts for under half of them, and the cause for the rest is not known. The sample table lists hundreds of thousands of clones, approximately 78% of them with a count of one. More than 0.01% of the sample belongs to the ten largest clones. Another study also made use of these data, one on human thymus T cells.

The specimen was thymocytes. These receptors all stem from a boy less than two years old with a congenital heart defect. Donor details come from another sample of the same person, matched by shared clones.

There are a few counts of this clone. This sequence joins TRBV9 and TRBJ1-1, with unresolved D. Between the trimmed V and J ends, which lost 3 bases and 0 bases, there was a span of 18 bases. Germline lookup yields CDR1 SGDLS and CDR2 YYNGEE. This CDR3 has 17 amino acids. Here the CDR3 reads CASSAPPGRGMNTEAFF. For the CDR3, the DNA is TGTGCCAGCAGCGCCCCTCCCGGCAGAGGCATGAACACTGAAGCTTTCTTT.

The gene calls are TRBV6-5 and TRBJ2-5; possibly TRBD2 for D (6 bases). The CDR3 is 15 amino acids. The germline V gene encodes CDR1 MNHEY and CDR2 SVGAGI. V gave up 2 bases and J gave up 5 bases, with 15 bases separating them. The CDR3 coding sequence is TGTGCCAGCAGTTACAGGAGGGCCCGGGTGGAGACCCAGTACTTC. It encodes CASSYRRARVETQYF.

The V gene is TRBV30, the J gene TRBJ2-1; possible D gene TRBD1, 6 bases. This CDR3 is built from 13 residues. Germline CDR1 reads GTSNPN; CDR2 reads SVGIG (reference sequence). V lost 6 bases, J lost 5 bases, and 14 bases lay in between. The CDR3 spells CACPAGTNNEQFF. The CDR3 DNA is TGTGCCTGCCCTGCCGGGACAAACAATGAGCAGTTCTTC.

The gene calls are TRBV4-1 and TRBJ1-5; D is possibly TRBD1 (5 bases). Trimming cost V 1 base and J 3 bases, with 13 bases left between them. Germline V gives CDR1 MGHRA, CDR2 YSYEKL. The CDR3 length is 16 residues. The CDR3 reads CASSQGDDSFNQPQHF. In DNA, the CDR3 is TGCGCCAGCAGCCAAGGCGATGACAGTTTCAATCAGCCCCAGCATTTT.

This chain links TRBV27 with TRBJ2-3; a weak D match, TRBD2 (5 bases). V was pared by 0 bases and J by 4 bases, with 11 bases between. Germline V gene lookup returns CDR1 MNHEY and CDR2 SMNVEV (reference sequence). This CDR3 has 15 amino acids. The DNA for the CDR3 is TGTGCCAGCAGTTTATCTAGCGTCGGGGCAGATACGCAGTATTTT. Protein product: CASSLSSVGADTQYF.

The chain couples TRBV5-8 to TRBJ1-3, with 7 bases matching TRBD1. Trimming at V came to 4 bases and at J to 8 bases, leaving 9 bases not matched to a gene. The CDR3 consists of 14 residues. Per the germline V gene, CDR1 is SGHTS and CDR2 is YDEGEE. CDR3 residues: CASSRRGCPHTIYF. The CDR3, as DNA: TGTGCCAGCAGCCGCAGGGGGTGTCCCCACACCATATATTTT.

V gene TRBV18 combines with J gene TRBJ2-5, with 8 bases fitting TRBD1. There are 15 residues in the CDR3. Germline V gene data show CDR1 as KGHSH and CDR2 as LQKENI. J lost 5 bases, V lost 2 bases, and 7 bases had no gene match. This CDR3 reads CASSPADREEETQYF. DNA for the CDR3: TGTGCCAGCTCACCAGCGGACAGGGAGGAGGAGACCCAGTACTTC.

The chain employs TRBV4-2 and TRBJ1-1, with 7 bases fitting TRBD1. The J segment lost 2 bases and the V segment lost 0 bases, leaving 3 bases of the junction unmatched. Germline V gives CDR1 LGHNA, CDR2 YNFKEQ. The CDR3 is 15 residues long. CDR3 residues: CASSQDRTGNTEAFF. CDR3 bases: TGTGCCAGCAGCCAAGATAGGACAGGAAACACTGAAGCTTTCTTT.

V usage is TRBV27 and J usage is TRBJ1-2; 8 nucleotides line up with TRBD1. The germline V gene encodes CDR1 MNHEY and CDR2 SMNVEV (reference sequence). The V segment lost 7 bases and the J segment 6 bases; nucleotides outside the gene matches: 7. The CDR3 is 13 residues long. CDR3 protein: CASTKTGGNGYTF. CDR3 sequence (DNA): TGTGCCAGCACCAAAACAGGGGGTAATGGCTACACCTTC.

The chain couples TRBV4-1 to TRBJ2-2; possibly TRBD2 for D (6 bases). This CDR3 has 17 residues. The V and J ends lost 0 bases and 5 bases respectively, with 16 bases between them. CDR1 is MGHRA, CDR2 YSYEKL, per germline. In DNA, the CDR3 is TGCGCCAGCAGCCAAGACCCCCCTAGCGAACGGACCGGGGAGCTGTTTTTT. It codes for CASSQDPPSERTGELFF.

This clone has a handful of counts. This sequence joins TRBV12-5 and TRBJ1-1, with 9 bases lining up with TRBD1. V dropped 5 bases and J dropped 6; count of bases not matched to a gene: 4. This CDR3 has 13 residues. Germline V gene sequence: CDR1 LGHNT, CDR2 FRNRAP. The CDR3 sequence is CASGQGQGSEAFF. DNA for the CDR3: TGTGCTAGTGGTCAGGGACAGGGCTCTGAAGCTTTCTTT.

The DNA of the CDR3 is TGTGCCACCCAGGGAGGGACCGCTCAAGAGACCCAGTACTTC. Amino acids: CATQGGTAQETQYF. This chain uses TRBV19 with TRBJ2-5; 7 positions match TRBD2. There are 14 residues in the CDR3. Germline V CDR1 and CDR2: LNHDA, SQIVND (reference sequence). Trimming took 10 bases from V and 2 from J; bases not matched to a gene: 10.

This clone is a singleton in its sample. This chain uses TRBV6-7 with TRBJ2-1; the match to TRBD1 covers 7 bases. TRBV6-7 is marked as an open reading frame, function uncertain. The CDR3 contains 17 residues. V shed 2 bases, J shed 3 bases, and the junction held 10 bases outside the gene matches. DNA for the CDR3: TGTGCCAGCAGTTACCTCGCAGGGGGTTCGGTCTACAATGAGCAGTTCTTC. This gives the protein CASSYLAGGSVYNEQFF.

J is TRBJ1-4 and V is TRBV6-1, with a possible D match to TRBD1 (5 bases). Germline V gene sequence: CDR1 MNHNS, CDR2 SASEGT. Trimming removed 4 bases from V and 8 bases from J, with 11 bases in between. CDR3 length: 13 amino acids. The CDR3 is CASSGRVGEKLFF. Written as DNA, the CDR3 is TGTGCCAGCAGTGGCAGGGTTGGGGAAAAACTGTTTTTT.

The chain links TRBV11-3 to TRBJ2-3; D is possibly TRBD1 (6 bases). Germline-derived CDR1 and CDR2 are SGHNT and YENEEA. The CDR3 sequence is 16 residues long. The V end lost 4 bases, the J end lost 0 bases, and 14 bases lay between the germline ends. The CDR3 spells CASSSGTTISTDTQYF. The CDR3 coding sequence is TGTGCCAGCAGCTCCGGGACAACAATTAGCACAGATACGCAGTATTTT.

The table lists this clone with a few counts. This chain links TRBV29-1 with TRBJ1-1; weak D call: TRBD1 (6 bases). CDR1 and CDR2 (germline): SQVTM, ANQGSEA. CDR3 length equals 12 residues. With 4 bases removed from V and 3 bases from J, the gap between germline ends came to 9 bases. This chain's CDR3 is CSVAGVYTEAFF. CDR3 nucleotides: TGCAGCGTTGCAGGGGTATACACTGAAGCTTTCTTT.

This clone was seen a handful of times. The V call is TRBV15, the J call TRBJ1-1; weak D call: TRBD1 (6 bases). The CDR3 length is 15 residues. Trimming cost V 4 bases and J 8 bases, with 20 bases left between them. Per germline, CDR1 LNHNV and CDR2 YYDKDF (reference sequence). The DNA of the CDR3 is TGTGCCACCAGCACTAGGCCCCCACAGGGACGAGAAGCTTTCTTT. It yields the protein CATSTRPPQGREAFF. The whole variable domain, filled in from reference TRBV15 and TRBJ1-1, reads DAMVIQNPRYQVTQFGKPVTLSCSQTLNHNVMYWYQQKSSQAPKLLFHYYDKDFNNEADTPDNFQSRRPNTSFCFLDIRSPGLGDTAMYLCATSTRPPQGREAFFGQGTRLTVV.

The rearrangement joins TRBV7-2 to TRBJ2-7; TRBD2 matches 12 bases. V gave up 5 bases and J gave up 6 bases; unmatched junction bases: 11. The CDR3 is 16 residues long. Germline-derived CDR1 and CDR2 are SGHTA and FQGNSA. This CDR3 reads CASSMGTSGLDGEQYF. CDR3 bases: TGTGCCAGCAGCATGGGGACTAGCGGGTTGGATGGCGAGCAGTACTTC.

The chain carries TRBV6-6 and TRBJ2-7, with 7 bases aligning to TRBD1. Trimming cost V 0 bases and J 2 bases; bases outside gene matches: 4. Germline V lookup: CDR1 MNHNY, CDR2 SVGAGI (reference sequence). CDR3 length: 15 residues. This CDR3 reads CASSYSGTATYEQYF. The CDR3 DNA is TGTGCCAGCAGTTACTCCGGGACAGCGACCTACGAGCAGTACTTC.

V is TRBV5-1 and J is TRBJ2-1; the D is unclear. The CDR3 sequence is 15 residues long. Germline lookup yields CDR1 SGHRS and CDR2 YFSETQ. Trimming removed 4 bases at V and 0 bases at J, with 11 bases between. The CDR3 is CASSHKRSSYNEQFF. In DNA form, the CDR3 reads TGCGCCAGCAGCCATAAGCGAAGCTCCTACAATGAGCAGTTCTTC.

This chain joins TRBV5-1 and TRBJ2-7, with 9 bases that match TRBD2. CDR3 length equals 14 residues. CDR1 is SGHRS, CDR2 YFSETQ, per germline. The V segment lost 2 bases and the J segment 6 bases; nucleotides outside the gene matches: 6. Here the CDR3 DNA reads TGCGCCAGCAGCTTCGCTAGCGGGACATCCGAGCAGTACTTC. Translating it yields CASSFASGTSEQYF.

CDR3 DNA: TGTGCCAGCAGCCCCCAAGGAACGACTAGCATGGAGACCCAGTACTTC. Protein product: CASSPQGTTSMETQYF. This chain connects TRBV9 to TRBJ2-5; the match to TRBD2 covers 7 bases. With V trimmed by 4 bases and J by 5 bases, 14 bases remained unmatched. Germline CDR1 and CDR2: SGDLS and YYNGEE. The CDR3 covers 16 residues.

The V gene is TRBV6-6, the J gene TRBJ1-1; the D is unclear. The CDR3 loop spans 14 amino acids. CDR1 and CDR2 from the germline V gene are MNHNY and SVGAGI (reference sequence). Trimming took off 4 bases at V and 0 bases at J, with 9 bases between the two ends. CDR3 nucleotide sequence: TGTGCCAGCAGTTCTCAGGTTATGAACACTGAAGCTTTCTTT. The encoded protein is CASSSQVMNTEAFF.

This clone came up a few times. The V call is TRBV7-9, the J call TRBJ1-5; 8 nucleotides agree with TRBD1. The CDR3 length is 15 residues. Germline values: CDR1 SEHNR, CDR2 FQNEAQ (reference sequence). V was clipped by 5 bases and J by 7 bases; unmatched bases: 10. CDR3 coding DNA: TGTGCCAGCAGCCCGTCCGGACAGGGAGGCCAGCCCCAGCATTTT. This gives the protein CASSPSGQGGQPQHF.

This clone was seen only once. The chain joins TRBV4-3 to TRBJ1-1; D is uncertain. V lost 0 bases to trimming and J lost 6 bases, with 20 bases between them. There are 17 residues in the CDR3. Germline V gene sequence: CDR1 LGHNA, CDR2 YSLEER. This CDR3 is CASSQDGPGRGVAEAFF. The CDR3 DNA reads as TGCGCCAGCAGCCAAGACGGGCCCGGGCGGGGTGTGGCTGAAGCTTTCTTT.

The chain has TRBV11-1 and TRBJ2-5; TRBD2 aligns across 8 bases. This CDR3 is 15 amino acids long. The germline gives CDR1 SGHAT, CDR2 FQDESV (reference sequence). V shed 6 bases, J shed 5 bases, and the junction held 11 bases outside the gene matches. The chain's CDR3 is CASRSRGGSAETQYF. CDR3 bases: TGTGCCAGCAGGTCCCGGGGGGGCTCCGCTGAGACCCAGTACTTC.

This clone was seen a single time. The chain is built from TRBV5-1 and TRBJ2-5; no firm D call. CDR3 size: 14 residues. The germline V and J ends were trimmed by 0 bases and 2 bases, with 8 bases remaining between them. Germline CDR1 reads SGHRS; CDR2 reads YFSETQ. CDR3 amino acids: CASSLGSNQETQYF. The CDR3 coding sequence is TGCGCCAGCAGCTTGGGCTCTAATCAAGAGACCCAGTACTTC.

The chain employs TRBV9 and TRBJ2-7, with 7 bases that match TRBD1. With V trimmed by 4 bases and J by 3 bases, 10 bases remained unmatched. The length of the CDR3 is 15 residues. The germline V gene has CDR1 SGDLS and CDR2 YYNGEE. The CDR3 sequence is CASSLRTGPLYEQYF. CDR3 in DNA: TGTGCCAGCAGCCTTCGGACAGGACCCCTCTACGAGCAGTACTTC.

The chain recombines TRBV21-1 with TRBJ2-1; the listed D gene, TRBD1, was not tested against the DNA. TRBV21-1 is tagged as a pseudogene. The CDR3 consists of 18 residues. In nucleotides, the CDR3 is TGTGCCAGCAGCAAAAGTCTCGAGGGACAGGGGGCTTACAATGAGCAGTTCTTC. It codes for CASSKSLEGQGAYNEQFF.

V and J are TRBV4-2 and TRBJ2-7; no firm D call. V gave up 0 bases and J gave up 7 bases, with 7 bases separating them. Germline V gene data show CDR1 as LGHNA and CDR2 as YNFKEQ. The CDR3 length is 12 residues. This CDR3 is CASSQDSAEQYF. In DNA, the CDR3 is TGTGCCAGCAGCCAAGACAGCGCTGAGCAGTACTTC.